This T cell receptor (beta chain) originates from a study of blood T cell repertoires in COVID-19. About the study: Both acute and convalescent COVID-19 samples were obtained from the United States, Italy and Spain. From T cells, B-cell-depleted T cells, or PBMCs came the material, which was cDNA or gDNA.

Between the trimmed V and J ends, which lost 8 bases and 0 bases, there was a span of 13 bases. CDR1 SQVTM and CDR2 ANQGSEA come from the germline V gene. This CDR3 spans 13 amino acids. As handled by the study authors: How many nucleated cells were present was estimated from reference gene primer amplification. TCRdb's copy holds only in-frame clones and misses some; the assay was immunoSEQ multiplex PCR. V and J calls and clone size follow that table, whereas D and trimming were derived from the DNA. Seen here are 90,000 to 110,000 clones, around 82% observed once, and the top ten hold approximately 7%.

The sample was peripheral blood. The clonotype comes from a woman between 50 and 59 years old with acute or convalescent COVID-19. The chain carries TRBV29-1 and TRBJ1-1; a weak D match, TRBD1 (6 bases). CDR3 loop: CSPEGHLNTEAFF. CDR3 sequence (DNA): TGCAGCCCTGAGGGACACTTGAACACTGAAGCTTTCTTT.